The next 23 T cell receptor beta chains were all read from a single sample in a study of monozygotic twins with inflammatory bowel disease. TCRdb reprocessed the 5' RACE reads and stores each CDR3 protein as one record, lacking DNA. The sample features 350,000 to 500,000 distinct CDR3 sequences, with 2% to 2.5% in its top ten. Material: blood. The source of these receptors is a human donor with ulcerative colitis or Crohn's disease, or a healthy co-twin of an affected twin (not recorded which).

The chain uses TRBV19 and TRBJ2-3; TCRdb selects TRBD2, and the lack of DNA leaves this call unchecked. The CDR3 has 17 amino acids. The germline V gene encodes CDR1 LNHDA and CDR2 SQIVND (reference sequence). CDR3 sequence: CASSRMGLAGSTDTQYF.

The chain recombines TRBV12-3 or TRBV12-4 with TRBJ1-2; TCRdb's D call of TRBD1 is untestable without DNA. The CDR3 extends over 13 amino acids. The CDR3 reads CASTVRTGYGYTF.

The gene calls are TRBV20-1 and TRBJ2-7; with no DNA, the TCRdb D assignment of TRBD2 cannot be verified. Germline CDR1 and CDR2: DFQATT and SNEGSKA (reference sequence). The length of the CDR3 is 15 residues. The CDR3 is CSAHGGGPAIGEQYF.

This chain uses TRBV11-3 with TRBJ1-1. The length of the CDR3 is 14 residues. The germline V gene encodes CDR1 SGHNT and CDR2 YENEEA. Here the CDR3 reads CASSLGGKDTEAFF.

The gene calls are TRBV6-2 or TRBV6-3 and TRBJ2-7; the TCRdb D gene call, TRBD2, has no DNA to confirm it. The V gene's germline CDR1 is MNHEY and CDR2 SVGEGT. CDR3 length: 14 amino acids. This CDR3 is CASSHRSRSYEQYF.

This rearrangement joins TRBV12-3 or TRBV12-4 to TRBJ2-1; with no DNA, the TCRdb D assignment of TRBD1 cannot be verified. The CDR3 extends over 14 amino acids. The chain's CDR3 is CASTYRDSYNEQFF.

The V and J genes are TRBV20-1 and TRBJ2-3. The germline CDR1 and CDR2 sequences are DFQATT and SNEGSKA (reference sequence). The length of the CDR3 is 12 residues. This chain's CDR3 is CSARYSADTQYF.

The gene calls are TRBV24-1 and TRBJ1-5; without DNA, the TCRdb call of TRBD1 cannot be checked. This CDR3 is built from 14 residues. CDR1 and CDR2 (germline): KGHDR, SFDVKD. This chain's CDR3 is CATSAGASNQPQHF.

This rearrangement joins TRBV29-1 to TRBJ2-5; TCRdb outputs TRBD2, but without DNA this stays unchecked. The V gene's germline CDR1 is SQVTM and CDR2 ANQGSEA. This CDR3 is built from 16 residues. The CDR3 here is CSVERTSGRPQETQYF.

The CDR3 sequence is CASSQGTEFSNTGELFF. The rearrangement links TRBV4-2 to TRBJ2-2; TCRdb's D call, TRBD1, is unchecked because there is no DNA. This CDR3 has 17 residues. Per the germline V gene, CDR1 is LGHNA and CDR2 is YNFKEQ.

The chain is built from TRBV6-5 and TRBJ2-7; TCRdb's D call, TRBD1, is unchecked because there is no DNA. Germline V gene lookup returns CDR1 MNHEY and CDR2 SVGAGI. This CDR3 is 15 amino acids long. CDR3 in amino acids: CASSYSQGKPYEQYF.

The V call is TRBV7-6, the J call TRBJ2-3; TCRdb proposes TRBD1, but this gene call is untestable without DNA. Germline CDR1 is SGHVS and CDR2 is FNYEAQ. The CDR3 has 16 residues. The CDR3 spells CASSLETGTSTDTQYF.

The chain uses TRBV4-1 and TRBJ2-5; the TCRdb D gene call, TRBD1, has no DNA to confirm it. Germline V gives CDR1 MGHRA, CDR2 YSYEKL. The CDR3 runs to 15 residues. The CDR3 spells CASSQEARGQETQYF.

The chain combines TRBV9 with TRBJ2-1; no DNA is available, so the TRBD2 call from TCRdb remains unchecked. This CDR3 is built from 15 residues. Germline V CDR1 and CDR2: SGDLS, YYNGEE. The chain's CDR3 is CASSVGLAGGHEQFF.

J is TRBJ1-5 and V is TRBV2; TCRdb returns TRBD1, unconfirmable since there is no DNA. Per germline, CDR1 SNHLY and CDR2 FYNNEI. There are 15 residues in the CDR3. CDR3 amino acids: CASSRNGQAGQPQHF.

CDR3: CASSELRGGEKLFF. The V and J genes are TRBV2 and TRBJ1-4; the D gene TCRdb calls, TRBD1, cannot be checked with no DNA. This CDR3 spans 14 amino acids. The germline gives CDR1 SNHLY, CDR2 FYNNEI.

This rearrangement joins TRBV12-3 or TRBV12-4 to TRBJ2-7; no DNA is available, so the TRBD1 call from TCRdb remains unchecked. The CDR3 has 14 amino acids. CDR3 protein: CASSPLGGRNEQYF.

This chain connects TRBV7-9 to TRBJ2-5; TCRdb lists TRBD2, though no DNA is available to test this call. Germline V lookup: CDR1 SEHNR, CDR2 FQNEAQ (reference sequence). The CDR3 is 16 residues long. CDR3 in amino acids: CASSPSPHVGQGTQYF.

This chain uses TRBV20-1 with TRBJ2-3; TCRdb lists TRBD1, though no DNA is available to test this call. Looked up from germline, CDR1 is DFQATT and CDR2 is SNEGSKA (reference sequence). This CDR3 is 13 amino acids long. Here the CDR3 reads CSAWGPSTDTQYF.

The CDR3 region is CASSPPRGFSYEQYF. The chain links TRBV28 to TRBJ2-7; lacking DNA, the TRBD1 call made by TCRdb goes unchecked. The germline gives CDR1 MDHEN, CDR2 SYDVKM. CDR3 length equals 15 residues.

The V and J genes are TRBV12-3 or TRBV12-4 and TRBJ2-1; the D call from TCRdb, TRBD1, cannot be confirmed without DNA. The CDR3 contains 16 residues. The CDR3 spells CASSPQGVWAYNEQFF.

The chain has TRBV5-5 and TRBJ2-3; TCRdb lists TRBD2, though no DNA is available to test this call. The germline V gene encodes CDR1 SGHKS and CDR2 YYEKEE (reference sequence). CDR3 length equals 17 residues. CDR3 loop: CASSPNPLASSTDTQYF. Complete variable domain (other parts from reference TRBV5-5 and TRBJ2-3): DAGVTQSPTHLIKTRGQQVTLRCSPISGHKSVSWYQQVLGQGPQFIFQYYEKEERGRGNFPDRFSARQFPNYSSELNVNALLLGDSALYLCASSPNPLASSTDTQYFGPGTRLTVL.

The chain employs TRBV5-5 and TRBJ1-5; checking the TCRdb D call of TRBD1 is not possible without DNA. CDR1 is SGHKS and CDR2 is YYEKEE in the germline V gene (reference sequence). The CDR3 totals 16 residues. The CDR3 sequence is CASSWGGQGANQPQHF.